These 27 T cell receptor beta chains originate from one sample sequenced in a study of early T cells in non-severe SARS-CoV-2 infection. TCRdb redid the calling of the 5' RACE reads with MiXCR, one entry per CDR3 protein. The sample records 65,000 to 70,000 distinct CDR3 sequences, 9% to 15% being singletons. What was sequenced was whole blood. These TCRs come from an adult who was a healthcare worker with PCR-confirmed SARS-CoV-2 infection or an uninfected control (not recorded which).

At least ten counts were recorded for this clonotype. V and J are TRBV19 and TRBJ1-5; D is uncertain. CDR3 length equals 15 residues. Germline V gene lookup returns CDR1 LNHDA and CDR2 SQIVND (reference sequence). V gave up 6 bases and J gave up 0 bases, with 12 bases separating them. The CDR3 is CASRILQYSNQPQHF. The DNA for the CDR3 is TGTGCCAGTAGGATTTTGCAGTATAGCAATCAGCCCCAGCATTTT.

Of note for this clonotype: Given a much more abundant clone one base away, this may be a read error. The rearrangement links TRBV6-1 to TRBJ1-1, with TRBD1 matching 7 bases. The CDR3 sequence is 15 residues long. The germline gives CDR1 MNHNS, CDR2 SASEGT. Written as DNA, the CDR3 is TGTGCCAGCAGTGTCAAGTCGCGAGGGGGCACTGAAGGTTTCTTT. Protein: CASSVKSRGGTEGFF.

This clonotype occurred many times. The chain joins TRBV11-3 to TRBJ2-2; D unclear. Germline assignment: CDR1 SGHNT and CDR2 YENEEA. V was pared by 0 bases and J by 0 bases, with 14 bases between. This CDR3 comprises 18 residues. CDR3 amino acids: CASSLDQRHQANTGELFF. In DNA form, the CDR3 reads TGTGCCAGCAGCTTAGATCAGAGGCACCAAGCGAACACCGGGGAGCTGTTTTTT.

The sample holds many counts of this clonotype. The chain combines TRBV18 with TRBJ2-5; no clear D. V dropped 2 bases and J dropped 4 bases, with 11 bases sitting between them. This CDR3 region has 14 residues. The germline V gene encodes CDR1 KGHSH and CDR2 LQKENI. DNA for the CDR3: TGTGCCAGCTCACCAAAACGGTTCGGAGAGACCCAGTACTTC. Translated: CASSPKRFGETQYF.

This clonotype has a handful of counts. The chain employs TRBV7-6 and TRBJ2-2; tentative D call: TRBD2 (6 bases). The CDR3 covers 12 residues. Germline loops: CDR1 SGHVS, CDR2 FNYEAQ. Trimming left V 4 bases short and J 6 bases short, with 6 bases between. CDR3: CASSWGAGELFF. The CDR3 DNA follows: TGTGCCAGCAGCTGGGGGGCCGGGGAGCTGTTTTTT.

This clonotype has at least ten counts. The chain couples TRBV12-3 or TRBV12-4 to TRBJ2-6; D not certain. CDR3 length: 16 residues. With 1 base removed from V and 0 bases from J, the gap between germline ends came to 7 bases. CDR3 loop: CASSLVVGSGANVLTF. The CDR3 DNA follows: TGTGCCAGCAGTTTAGTCGTGGGCTCTGGGGCCAACGTCCTGACTTTC.

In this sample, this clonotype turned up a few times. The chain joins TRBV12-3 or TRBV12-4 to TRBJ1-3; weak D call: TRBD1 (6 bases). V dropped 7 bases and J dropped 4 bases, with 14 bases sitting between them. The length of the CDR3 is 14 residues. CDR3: CASNSGVSGNTIYF. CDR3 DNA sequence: TGTGCCAGCAACTCAGGGGTTTCAGGAAACACCATATATTTT.

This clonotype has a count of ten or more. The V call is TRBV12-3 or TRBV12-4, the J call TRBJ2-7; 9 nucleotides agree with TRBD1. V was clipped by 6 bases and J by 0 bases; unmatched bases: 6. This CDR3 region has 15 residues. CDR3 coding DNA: TGTGCCAGCAGGCCCGACAGGGGGGGCTCCTACGAGCAGTACTTC. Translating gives CASRPDRGGSYEQYF.

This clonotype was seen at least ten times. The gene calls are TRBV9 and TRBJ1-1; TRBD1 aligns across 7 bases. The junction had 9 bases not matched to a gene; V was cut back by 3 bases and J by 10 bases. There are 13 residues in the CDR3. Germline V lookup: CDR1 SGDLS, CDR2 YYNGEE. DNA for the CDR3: TGTGCCAGCAGCGCGACAGGGCGTGGCGGAGCTTTCTTT. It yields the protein CASSATGRGGAFF.

Written as DNA, the CDR3 is TGCGCCAGCAGCAGGCAGGCAGCCTCCTACAATGAGCAGTTCTTC. This encodes CASSRQAASYNEQFF. The chain joins TRBV5-1 to TRBJ2-1; D not resolved. This CDR3 region has 15 residues. Germline loops: CDR1 SGHRS, CDR2 YFSETQ. Trimming left V 4 bases short and J 0 bases short, with 11 bases between.

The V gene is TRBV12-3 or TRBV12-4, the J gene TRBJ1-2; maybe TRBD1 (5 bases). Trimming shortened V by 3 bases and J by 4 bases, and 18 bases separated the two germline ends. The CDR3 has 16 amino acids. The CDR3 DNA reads TGTGCCAGCAGTTTGGTTGCGGGGGTTACCCCCTATGGCTACACCTTC. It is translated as CASSLVAGVTPYGYTF.

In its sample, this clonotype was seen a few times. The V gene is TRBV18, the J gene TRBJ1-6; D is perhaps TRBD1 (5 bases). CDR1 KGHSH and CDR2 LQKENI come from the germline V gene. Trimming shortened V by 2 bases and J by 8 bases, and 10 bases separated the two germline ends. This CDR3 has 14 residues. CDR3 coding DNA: TGTGCCAGCTCACCAGGGGGAATTTATTCACCCCTCCACTTT. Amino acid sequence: CASSPGGIYSPLHF.

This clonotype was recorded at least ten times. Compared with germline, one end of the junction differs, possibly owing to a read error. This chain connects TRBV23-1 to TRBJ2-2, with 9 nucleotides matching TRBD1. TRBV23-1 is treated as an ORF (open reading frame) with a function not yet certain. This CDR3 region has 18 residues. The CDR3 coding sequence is TGCGCCAGCAGCCAATTATTTCTGGGACAGGGGAACACCGGGGAGCTGTTTTTT. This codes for CASSQLFLGQGNTGELFF.

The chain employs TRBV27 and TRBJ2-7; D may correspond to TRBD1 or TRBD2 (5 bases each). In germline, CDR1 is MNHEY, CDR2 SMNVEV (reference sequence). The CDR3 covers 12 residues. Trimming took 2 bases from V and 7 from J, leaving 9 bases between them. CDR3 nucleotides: TGTGCCAGCAGTTTAGAGGGGAGAGAGCAGTACTTC. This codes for CASSLEGREQYF.

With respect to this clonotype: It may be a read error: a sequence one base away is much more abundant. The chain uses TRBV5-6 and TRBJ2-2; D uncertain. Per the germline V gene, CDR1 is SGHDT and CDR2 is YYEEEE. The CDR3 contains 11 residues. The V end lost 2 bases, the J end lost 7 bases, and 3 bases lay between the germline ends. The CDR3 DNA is TGTGCCAGCAGCTTACACGGGGAGCTGTTTTTT. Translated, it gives CASSLHGELFF.

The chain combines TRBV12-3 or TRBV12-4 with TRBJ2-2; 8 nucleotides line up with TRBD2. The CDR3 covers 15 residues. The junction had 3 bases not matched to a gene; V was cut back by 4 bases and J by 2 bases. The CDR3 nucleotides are TGTGCCAGCAGTTATAGCGGGGTTAACACCGGGGAGCTGTTTTTT. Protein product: CASSYSGVNTGELFF.

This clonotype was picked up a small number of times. CDR3 region: CASSSRVVGGELFF. CDR3 coding DNA: TGTGCCAGCAGCTCCAGGGTTGTGGGGGGGGAGCTGTTTTTT. The V and J genes are TRBV7-2 and TRBJ2-2; weak D call: TRBD1 (5 bases). The germline V and J ends were trimmed by 4 bases and 8 bases, with 14 bases remaining between them. The CDR3 is made up of 14 amino acids. Germline V gene data show CDR1 as SGHTA and CDR2 as FQGNSA. Complete variable domain (other parts from reference TRBV7-2 and TRBJ2-2): GAGVSQSPSNKVTEKGKDVELRCDPISGHTALYWYRQSLGQGLEFLIYFQGNSAPDKSGLPSDRFSAERTGGSVSTLTIQRTQQEDSAVYLCASSSRVVGGELFFGEGSRLTVL.

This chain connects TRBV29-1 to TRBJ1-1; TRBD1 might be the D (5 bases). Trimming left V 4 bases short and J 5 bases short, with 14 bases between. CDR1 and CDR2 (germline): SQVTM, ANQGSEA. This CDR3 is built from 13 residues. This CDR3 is CSVVAQEVTEAFF. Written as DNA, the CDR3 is TGCAGCGTTGTGGCACAGGAGGTGACTGAAGCTTTCTTT.

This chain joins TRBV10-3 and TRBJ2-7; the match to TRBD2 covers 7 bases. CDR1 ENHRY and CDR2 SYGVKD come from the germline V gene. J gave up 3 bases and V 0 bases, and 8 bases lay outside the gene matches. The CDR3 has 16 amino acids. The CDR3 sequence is CAISESGAGLFYEQYF. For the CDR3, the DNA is TGTGCCATCAGTGAGTCCGGAGCGGGGCTTTTCTACGAGCAGTACTTC.

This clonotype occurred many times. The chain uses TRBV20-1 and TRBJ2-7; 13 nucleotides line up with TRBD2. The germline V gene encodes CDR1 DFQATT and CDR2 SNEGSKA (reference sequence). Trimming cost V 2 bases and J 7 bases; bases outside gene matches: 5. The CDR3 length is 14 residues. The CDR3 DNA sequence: TGCAGTGCTAGATCTCCGGGACTAGCGGGGGAGCAGTACTTC. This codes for CSARSPGLAGEQYF.

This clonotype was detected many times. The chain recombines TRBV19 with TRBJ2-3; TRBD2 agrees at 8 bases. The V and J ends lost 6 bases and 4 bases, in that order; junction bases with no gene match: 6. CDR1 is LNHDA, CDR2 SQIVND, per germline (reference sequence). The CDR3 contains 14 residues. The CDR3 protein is CASRSRGGPDTQYF. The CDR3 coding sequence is TGTGCCAGTAGGTCACGGGGGGGGCCAGATACGCAGTATTTT.

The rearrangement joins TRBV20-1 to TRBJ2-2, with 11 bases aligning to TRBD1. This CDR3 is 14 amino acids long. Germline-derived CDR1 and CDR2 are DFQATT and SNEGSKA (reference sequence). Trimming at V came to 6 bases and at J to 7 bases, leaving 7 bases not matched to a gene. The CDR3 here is CSAPGQGAYGELFF. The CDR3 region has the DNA TGCAGTGCGCCCGGACAGGGGGCTTACGGGGAGCTGTTTTTT.

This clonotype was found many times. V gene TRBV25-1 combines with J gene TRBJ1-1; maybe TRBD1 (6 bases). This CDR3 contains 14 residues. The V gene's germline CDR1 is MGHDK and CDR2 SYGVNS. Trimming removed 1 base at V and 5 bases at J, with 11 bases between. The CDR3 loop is CASSESGAYTEAFF. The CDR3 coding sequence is TGTGCCAGCAGTGAATCGGGGGCTTATACTGAAGCTTTCTTT.

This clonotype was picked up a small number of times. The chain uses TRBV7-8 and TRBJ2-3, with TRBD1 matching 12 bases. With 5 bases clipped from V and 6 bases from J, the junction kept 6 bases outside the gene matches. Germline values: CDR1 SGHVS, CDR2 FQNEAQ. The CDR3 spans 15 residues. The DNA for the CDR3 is TGTGCCAGCAGCCCCCGGGACAGGGGGCTGGATACGCAGTATTTT. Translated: CASSPRDRGLDTQYF.

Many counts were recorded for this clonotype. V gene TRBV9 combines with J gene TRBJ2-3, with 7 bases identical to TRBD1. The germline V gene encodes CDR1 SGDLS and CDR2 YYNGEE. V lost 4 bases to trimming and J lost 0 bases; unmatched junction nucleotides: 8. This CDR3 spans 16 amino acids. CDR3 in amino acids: CASSLRGQTSTDTQYF. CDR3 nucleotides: TGTGCCAGCAGCCTCAGGGGACAGACTAGCACAGATACGCAGTATTTT.

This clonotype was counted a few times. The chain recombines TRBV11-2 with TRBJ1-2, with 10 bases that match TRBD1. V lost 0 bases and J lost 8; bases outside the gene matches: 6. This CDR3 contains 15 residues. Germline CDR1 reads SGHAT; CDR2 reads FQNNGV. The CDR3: CASSLDLGTGDGYTF. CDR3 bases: TGTGCCAGCAGCTTAGATCTTGGGACAGGGGACGGCTACACCTTC.

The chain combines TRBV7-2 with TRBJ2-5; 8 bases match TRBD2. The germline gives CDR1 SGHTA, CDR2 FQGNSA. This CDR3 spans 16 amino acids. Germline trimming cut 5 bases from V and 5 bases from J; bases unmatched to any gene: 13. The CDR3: CASSRWTSKGVETQYF. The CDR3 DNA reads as TGTGCCAGCAGCCGGTGGACTAGCAAGGGGGTGGAGACCCAGTACTTC.